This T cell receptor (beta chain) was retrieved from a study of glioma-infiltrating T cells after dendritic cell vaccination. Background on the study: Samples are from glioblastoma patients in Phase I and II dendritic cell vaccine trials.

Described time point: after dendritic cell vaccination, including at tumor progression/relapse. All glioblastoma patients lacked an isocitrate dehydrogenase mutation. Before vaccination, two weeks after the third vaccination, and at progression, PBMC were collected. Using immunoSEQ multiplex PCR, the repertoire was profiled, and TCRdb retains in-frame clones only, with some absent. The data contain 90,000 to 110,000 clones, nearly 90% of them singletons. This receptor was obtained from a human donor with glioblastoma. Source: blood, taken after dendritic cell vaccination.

The CDR3 spells CSVQGNTEAFF. Here the CDR3 DNA reads TGCAGCGTACAGGGGAACACTGAAGCTTTCTTT. V and J are TRBV29-1 and TRBJ1-1; D may be TRBD1 (6 bases). CDR3 length equals 11 residues. Germline-derived CDR1 and CDR2 are SQVTM and ANQGSEA. Between the trimmed V and J ends, which lost 6 bases and 1 base, there was a span of 6 bases. The variable domain in full, with the rest retrieved from reference TRBV29-1 and TRBJ1-1, is SAVISQKPSRDICQRGTSLTIQCQVDSQVTMMFWYRQQPGQSLTLIATANQGSEATYESGFVIDKFPISRPNLTFSTLTVSNMSPEDSSIYLCSVQGNTEAFFGQGTRLTVV.